This T cell receptor (beta chain) comes out of a study of CXCR3-negative and CXCR3-positive naive CD8 T cells. Study observations and caveats: CXCR3-positive naive cells carried more hydrophobic TRB CDR3s than CXCR3-negative ones.

UMI-labeled 5' RACE TRB cDNA libraries were prepared from the cells. TCRdb reprocessed the 5' RACE reads, with one entry per CDR3 protein and no DNA. The listing records under 9,000 distinct CDR3 sequences. As regards this clonotype: Its antigen is undetermined.

Researchers sorted approximately 290,000 cells of each CD8+ T cell subset in triplicate. The sequence came from a human donor in good health. Some clones in this sample may be carry-over from other donors' samples. Sample: naive CXCR3- CD8+ T cells from blood. Subset denoted: CD45RO-CCR7+CD27+CD95- naive CD8+ T cells lacking CXCR3 (TNR3-).

CDR3 sequence: CAIRGDRGQVTDTQYF. The rearrangement joins TRBV10-3 to TRBJ2-3; TCRdb returns TRBD1, unconfirmable since there is no DNA. In germline, CDR1 is ENHRY, CDR2 SYGVKD. This CDR3 has 16 amino acids.